A single sample gave rise to the 5 T cell receptor beta chains below, sequenced in a study of glioma-infiltrating T cells after dendritic cell vaccination. This table comes from immunoSEQ multiplex PCR, and its TCRdb copy is limited to in-frame clones, with some not included. Of some 73,000 clones in the sample, over 75% are singletons; the top ten hold approximately 2.3%. The sample was blood, taken before dendritic cell vaccination. The source of these receptors is a human donor with glioblastoma.

The rearrangement uses TRBV28 and TRBJ2-3, with 14 bases fitting TRBD2. Germline V gene lookup returns CDR1 MDHEN and CDR2 SYDVKM. The CDR3 sequence is 13 residues long. V dropped 9 bases and J dropped 6; count of bases not matched to a gene: 2. DNA of the CDR3: TGTGCCAGGACTAGCGGGAGGGGGGATACGCAGTATTTT. This gives the protein CARTSGRGDTQYF.

This clone was seen a few times. CDR3 DNA: TGTGCCAGCAGCCGACAGGGGTCGGATGGAAACACCATATATTTT. It encodes CASSRQGSDGNTIYF. This chain joins TRBV6-6 and TRBJ1-3; 8 bases agree with TRBD1. Looked up from germline, CDR1 is MNHNY and CDR2 is SVGAGI (reference sequence). With V trimmed by 6 bases and J by 3 bases, 7 bases remained unmatched. CDR3 length: 15 amino acids.

This rearrangement joins TRBV5-1 to TRBJ1-2, with a weak D call TRBD1 (6 bases). CDR1 is SGHRS, CDR2 YFSETQ, per germline. The CDR3 runs to 14 residues. The V end was cut by 0 bases, the J end by 6 bases, with 12 bases between. CDR3 coding DNA: TGCGCCAGCAGCTTGGTTGTGGGGGCTGATGGCTACACCTTC. Translated: CASSLVVGADGYTF.

This clone was detected once. The chain couples TRBV6-5 to TRBJ2-7; D uncertain. V was shortened by 5 bases and J by 4 bases, with 6 bases between the two germline ends. Germline CDR1 and CDR2: MNHEY and SVGAGI. This CDR3 has 11 residues. CDR3 in DNA: TGTGCCAGCAGTGGGCATTACGAGCAGTACTTC. Translated, it gives CASSGHYEQYF.

This chain uses TRBV13 with TRBJ2-3; 9 bases are a match to TRBD1. The germline V gene encodes CDR1 PRHDT and CDR2 FYEKMQ (reference sequence). V was pared by 5 bases and J by 1 base, with 4 bases of the junction left unmatched. This CDR3 contains 15 residues. The CDR3 here is CASSPRDRGTDTQYF. CDR3 in DNA: TGTGCCAGCAGCCCCCGGGACAGGGGCACAGATACGCAGTATTTT.